These 30 T cell receptor beta chains were all obtained from the same sample, sequenced in a study of shared clonotypes between healthy human individuals. Profiled with immunoSEQ multiplex PCR; TCRdb holds only in-frame clones, not every one. The repertoire holds about 1 million clones, with under 80% as singletons. The material sequenced was memory CD4+ T cells sorted from blood. As to subset: CD45RA-negative fraction. All receptors derive from a man aged 18 to 29 in good health.

The chain links TRBV5-6 to TRBJ2-3, with 8 bases matching TRBD2. J was trimmed by 0 bases and V by 4 bases; bases with no gene match: 4. Germline V gene lookup returns CDR1 SGHDT and CDR2 YYEEEE. CDR3 length equals 15 residues. Here the CDR3 reads CASSRGGPSTDTQYF. The CDR3 DNA sequence: TGTGCCAGCAGCCGCGGGGGGCCTAGCACAGATACGCAGTATTTT.

This clone was seen just once. The chain employs TRBV7-2 and TRBJ2-5; D call uncertain. The V gene's germline CDR1 is SGHTA and CDR2 FQGNSA. Trimming took 0 bases from V and 4 from J, leaving 9 bases between them. CDR3 size: 14 residues. CDR3 sequence (DNA): TGTGCCAGCAGCTTAGCGGGCGGAACAGAGACCCAGTACTTC. As protein: CASSLAGGTETQYF.

This sequence joins TRBV6-5 and TRBJ2-1; D unresolved. Between the trimmed V and J ends, which lost 0 bases and 2 bases, there was a span of 11 bases. Germline V gene lookup returns CDR1 MNHEY and CDR2 SVGAGI. This CDR3 region has 16 residues. The CDR3 DNA reads as TGTGCCAGCAGTTACTCGAGTAGGAGAACCTACAATGAGCAGTTCTTC. It translates to CASSYSSRRTYNEQFF.

This chain uses TRBV4-1 with TRBJ1-6; the D gene is possibly TRBD1 (5 bases). Trimming stripped 2 bases from V and 7 bases from J, with 12 bases between. Germline CDR1 MGHRA, CDR2 YSYEKL. The CDR3 is 15 amino acids. For the CDR3, the DNA is TGCGCCAGCAGCCAACGAGGGGAGGGCAATTCACCCCTCCACTTT. Amino acids: CASSQRGEGNSPLHF.

The V call is TRBV7-2, the J call TRBJ2-7; D remains unclear. The CDR3 has 10 residues. Germline-derived CDR1 and CDR2 are SGHTA and FQGNSA. CDR3 loop: CAVGTYEQYF. CDR3 nucleotide sequence: TGTGCGGTCGGAACCTACGAGCAGTACTTC.

The J gene is TRBJ1-4, the V gene TRBV18, with a possible D match to TRBD1 (6 bases). The germline V gene encodes CDR1 KGHSH and CDR2 LQKENI. The CDR3 has 16 amino acids. The germline V and J ends were trimmed by 3 bases and 8 bases, with 19 bases remaining between them. The DNA of the CDR3 is TGTGCCAGCTCACCTCTCGTAGGGGGTGTGGAGGAAAAACTGTTTTTT. This encodes CASSPLVGGVEEKLFF.

The chain uses TRBV9 and TRBJ2-3, with 8 bases identical to TRBD1. This CDR3 contains 14 residues. The germline CDR1 and CDR2 sequences are SGDLS and YYNGEE. The junction had 5 bases not matched to a gene; V was cut back by 6 bases and J by 2 bases. The DNA for the CDR3 is TGTGCCAGCAAACGACAGGGGTCCACAGATACGCAGTATTTT. Translating gives CASKRQGSTDTQYF.

For the CDR3, the DNA is TGTGCCAGTAGTGGCGGCTATCAGCCCCAGCATTTT. The encoded protein is CASSGGYQPQHF. V is TRBV19 and J is TRBJ1-5; no reliable D call. Looked up from germline, CDR1 is LNHDA and CDR2 is SQIVND (reference sequence). The CDR3 is 12 residues long. Trimming pared 5 bases from V and 5 bases from J, leaving 7 bases between.

The chain recombines TRBV6-1 with TRBJ2-5, with D perhaps assigned TRBD1 or TRBD2 (5 bases each). Trimming removed 7 bases from V and 1 base from J, with 16 bases in between. CDR1 and CDR2 (germline): MNHNS, SASEGT. The CDR3 has 15 residues. The CDR3 DNA is TGTGCCAGCACTTCCCGCCCGGGACCCCAAGAGACCCAGTACTTC. Translated: CASTSRPGPQETQYF.

As for this clone: An end of the junction differs from the germline gene, which may be a read error. The chain employs TRBV7-2 and TRBJ2-4; possibly TRBD1 or TRBD2 for D (6 bases each). The CDR3 is 13 residues long. Germline V gives CDR1 SGHTA, CDR2 FQGNSA. CDR3 sequence: CASSSQGMGLLFF. The CDR3 DNA sequence: TGTGCCAGCAGCTCCCAGGGGATGGGACTCCTCTTCTTC.

This clone showed up just once. The chain joins TRBV28 to TRBJ1-2, with 10 positions matching TRBD1. V lost 8 bases, J lost 4 bases, and 7 bases stayed unmatched. Germline CDR1 and CDR2: MDHEN and SYDVKM. The CDR3 length is 14 residues. The CDR3 spells CASLGDRGVYGYTF. The DNA for the CDR3 is TGTGCCAGCTTAGGGGACAGGGGAGTCTATGGCTACACCTTC.

The chain employs TRBV5-4 and TRBJ1-1, with TRBD1 matching over 7 bases. V was clipped by 9 bases and J by 0 bases; unmatched bases: 5. This CDR3 spans 13 amino acids. Germline V gene sequence: CDR1 SGHNT, CDR2 YYREEE (reference sequence). The CDR3 spells CATGTALNTEAFF. The CDR3 DNA reads TGTGCCACAGGGACAGCTTTGAACACTGAAGCTTTCTTT.

This chain uses TRBV5-5 with TRBJ1-6; TRBD1 is a possible D gene (5 bases). The CDR3 has 13 amino acids. V lost 0 bases, J lost 10 bases, and 8 bases lay in between. Germline values: CDR1 SGHKS, CDR2 YYEKEE (reference sequence). CDR3 loop: CASSLAGGSPLHF. CDR3 sequence (DNA): TGTGCCAGCAGCTTGGCGGGGGGGTCACCCCTCCACTTT. The whole variable domain, filled in from reference TRBV5-5 and TRBJ1-6, reads DAGVTQSPTHLIKTRGQQVTLRCSPISGHKSVSWYQQVLGQGPQFIFQYYEKEERGRGNFPDRFSARQFPNYSSELNVNALLLGDSALYLCASSLAGGSPLHFGNGTRLTVT.

This CDR3 is CASSQAGFADTGELFF. The CDR3 nucleotides read TGTGCCAGCAGCCAAGCGGGATTTGCGGACACCGGGGAGCTGTTTTTT. The chain joins TRBV4-2 to TRBJ2-2; possible D gene TRBD2, 5 bases. V lost 1 base to trimming and J lost 3 bases, with 12 bases between them. This CDR3 is built from 16 residues. Germline CDR1 LGHNA, CDR2 YNFKEQ.

The CDR3 DNA follows: TGTGCCAGCAGTTTAAGACTTCTCGGGAACACCATATATTTT. This codes for CASSLRLLGNTIYF. The chain has TRBV28 and TRBJ1-3, with no clear D. Germline CDR1 and CDR2: MDHEN and SYDVKM. V shed 2 bases and J shed 7 bases, with 12 bases lying between them. This CDR3 comprises 14 residues.

This clone has a handful of counts. The gene calls are TRBV6-7 and TRBJ2-1; D is possibly TRBD2 (7 bases). TRBV6-7 is assigned to the ORF class and has an uncertain function. The CDR3 contains 16 residues. V lost 4 bases and J 2 bases, leaving 15 bases between the germline ends. CDR3 sequence: CASSFSEGGAYNEQFF. The CDR3 DNA reads TGTGCCAGCAGTTTCTCAGAGGGGGGGGCCTACAATGAGCAGTTCTTC.

The chain joins TRBV7-3 to TRBJ2-2, with 8 bases identical to TRBD2. Germline CDR1 SGHTA, CDR2 FQGTGA. This CDR3 is built from 15 residues. The trim removed 5 bases at V and 5 bases at J, leaving 7 bases unmatched. CDR3 amino acids: CASSPGREETGELFF. CDR3 in DNA: TGTGCCAGCAGCCCCGGGAGGGAGGAGACCGGGGAGCTGTTTTTT.

This chain connects TRBV5-6 to TRBJ2-7; D is unclear. With 4 bases removed from V and 3 bases from J, the gap between germline ends came to 14 bases. Germline assignment: CDR1 SGHDT and CDR2 YYEEEE. The CDR3 is 14 amino acids. The CDR3 protein is CASSDAGRLYEQYF. The DNA of the CDR3 is TGTGCCAGCAGCGATGCTGGCAGGCTCTACGAGCAGTACTTC.

The chain couples TRBV27 to TRBJ2-7; tentatively, D is TRBD2 (5 bases). The germline gives CDR1 MNHEY, CDR2 SMNVEV (reference sequence). The length of the CDR3 is 14 residues. Trimming stripped 6 bases from V and 4 bases from J, with 16 bases between. The CDR3 protein is CASSPIAGEYEQYF. Here the CDR3 DNA reads TGTGCCAGCAGCCCTATAGCCGGGGAATACGAGCAGTACTTC.

J is TRBJ2-7 and V is TRBV5-4, with TRBD2 as a possible D gene (6 bases). CDR3 length: 18 residues. The germline V gene has CDR1 SGHNT and CDR2 YYREEE (reference sequence). V was cut by 0 bases and J by 3 bases, with 22 bases left in between. DNA for the CDR3: TGTGCCAGCAGCTTGGGGGGGAGGCTGGTAGAGTTAGACTACGAGCAGTACTTC. It specifies CASSLGGRLVELDYEQYF.

The genes are TRBV7-8 and TRBJ2-6; 12 bases are shared with TRBD2. Germline V gene data show CDR1 as SGHVS and CDR2 as FQNEAQ. CDR3 length equals 17 residues. J was trimmed by 1 base and V by 5 bases; bases with no gene match: 3. The CDR3 DNA is TGTGCCAGCAGCCCGGGGACTAGCGGGTCTGGGGCCAACGTCCTGACTTTC. Translation gives CASSPGTSGSGANVLTF. Complete variable domain (other parts from reference TRBV7-8 and TRBJ2-6): GAGVSQSPRYKVAKRGQDVALRCDPISGHVSLFWYQQALGQGPEFLTYFQNEAQLDKSGLPSDRFFAERPEGSVSTLKIQRTQQEDSAVYLCASSPGTSGSGANVLTFGAGSRLTVL.

On this clone: A far larger clone is one nucleotide away, so this likely arose from a read error. Other DNA variants within this sample encode the same CDR3. The chain has TRBV11-3 and TRBJ2-3; D is unclear. The CDR3 contains 13 residues. V was clipped by 2 bases and J by 1 base, with 4 bases between them. CDR1 is SGHNT and CDR2 is YENEEA in the germline V gene. The DNA for the CDR3 is TGTGCCAGCAGCTTACAGGGCACAGATACGCAGTATTTT. It encodes CASSLQGTDTQYF.

The chain has TRBV6-1 and TRBJ1-6; D unresolved. The germline V gene encodes CDR1 MNHNS and CDR2 SASEGT. This CDR3 contains 17 residues. The V end lost 5 bases, the J end lost 1 base, and 15 bases lay between the germline ends. The CDR3 is CASSKGSFASYNSPLHF. The CDR3 nucleotides are TGTGCCAGCAGTAAAGGGTCTTTCGCTTCCTATAATTCACCCCTCCACTTT.

This clone turned up a few times. V and J are TRBV19 and TRBJ2-5; tentatively, D is TRBD1 (7 bases). V was clipped by 4 bases and J by 7 bases, with 10 bases between them. This CDR3 has 12 residues. Germline CDR1 reads LNHDA; CDR2 reads SQIVND (reference sequence). For the CDR3, the DNA is TGTGCCAGTAGTACGCAGGGGGGGACCCAGTACTTC. Translating it yields CASSTQGGTQYF. Using reference TRBV19 and TRBJ2-5 for the parts outside the CDR3, the full variable domain is DGGITQSPKYLFRKEGQNVTLSCEQNLNHDAMYWYRQDPGQGLRLIYYSQIVNDFQKGDIAEGYSVSREKKESFPLTVTSAQKNPTAFYLCASSTQGGTQYFGPGTRLLVL.

This clone was detected once. The chain carries TRBV7-2 and TRBJ2-1; the D gene could be TRBD1 or TRBD2 (5 bases each). Trimming removed 5 bases from V and 10 bases from J, with 9 bases in between. The CDR3 length is 11 residues. Germline loops: CDR1 SGHTA, CDR2 FQGNSA. CDR3 protein: CASSRDLEQFF. The CDR3 DNA follows: TGTGCCAGCAGCAGGGACCTCGAGCAGTTCTTC.

The chain recombines TRBV6-6 with TRBJ2-7; 11 bases match TRBD1. The V gene end was trimmed by 2 bases and the J gene end by 4 bases; junction bases not matched to a gene: 4. This CDR3 spans 15 amino acids. Germline loops: CDR1 MNHNY, CDR2 SVGAGI (reference sequence). DNA for the CDR3: TGTGCCAGCAGTTACCGGGACAGGGGGACTTACGAGCAGTACTTC. This translates into CASSYRDRGTYEQYF.

This sequence joins TRBV7-9 and TRBJ2-5; a weak D match, TRBD1 (5 bases). Per the germline V gene, CDR1 is SEHNR and CDR2 is FQNEAQ (reference sequence). V lost 5 bases and J 5 bases, leaving 21 bases between the germline ends. The CDR3 sequence is 16 residues long. CDR3 nucleotides: TGTGCCAGCAGCCCTGGTCGGGCTAGGGGTCGGGAGACCCAGTACTTC. As protein: CASSPGRARGRETQYF.

The chain couples TRBV9 to TRBJ2-5, with a weak D call TRBD2 (5 bases). The CDR3 is made up of 12 amino acids. Germline V lookup: CDR1 SGDLS, CDR2 YYNGEE. V was trimmed by 4 bases and J by 5 bases, leaving 9 bases between them. This chain's CDR3 is CASSMAGETQYF. CDR3 in DNA: TGTGCCAGCAGCATGGCGGGTGAGACCCAGTACTTC. The variable domain in full, completed from reference TRBV9 and TRBJ2-5, reads DSGVTQTPKHLITATGQRVTLRCSPRSGDLSVYWYQQSLDQGLQFLIQYYNGEERAKGNILERFSAQQFPDLHSELNLSSLELGDSALYFCASSMAGETQYFGPGTRLLVL.

The gene calls are TRBV6-1 and TRBJ2-1; the match to TRBD2 covers 8 bases. With 4 bases clipped from V and 6 bases from J, the junction kept 5 bases outside the gene matches. Germline CDR1 and CDR2: MNHNS and SASEGT. The CDR3 spans 14 residues. In nucleotides, the CDR3 is TGTGCCAGCAGTGCGGGGGGGCGTACCAATGAGCAGTTCTTC. Translation gives CASSAGGRTNEQFF.

V is TRBV4-3 and J is TRBJ2-3; D assignment may be TRBD1 or TRBD2 (6 bases each). Trimming left V 0 bases short and J 6 bases short, with 13 bases between. Germline V gene lookup returns CDR1 LGHNA and CDR2 YSLEER. CDR3 length equals 15 residues. The CDR3 region has the DNA TGCGCCAGCAGCCAAGATCTTACGGGGGCTGATACGCAGTATTTT. Its protein product is CASSQDLTGADTQYF.